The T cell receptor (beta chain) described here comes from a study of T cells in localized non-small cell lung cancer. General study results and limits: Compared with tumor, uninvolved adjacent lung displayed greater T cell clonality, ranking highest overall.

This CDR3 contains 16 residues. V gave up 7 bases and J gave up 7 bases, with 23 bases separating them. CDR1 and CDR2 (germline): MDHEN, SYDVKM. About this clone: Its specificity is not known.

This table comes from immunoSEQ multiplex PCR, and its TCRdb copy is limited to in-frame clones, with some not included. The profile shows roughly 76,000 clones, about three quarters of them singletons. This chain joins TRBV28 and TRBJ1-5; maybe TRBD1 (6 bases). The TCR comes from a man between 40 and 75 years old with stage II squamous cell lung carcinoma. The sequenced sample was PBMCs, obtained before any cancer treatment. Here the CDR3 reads CASTTLGLGGRQPQHF. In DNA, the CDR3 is TGTGCCAGCACCACCCTCGGTTTAGGGGGAAGACAGCCCCAGCATTTT.